This entry describes one T cell receptor (beta chain). The antigen is undetermined. This entry is derived from a study of T cell responses to AZD1222 COVID-19 vaccine. Sequencing was performed with immunoSEQ multiplex PCR; in TCRdb, only in-frame clones are kept and a portion is missing. The table lists around 150,000 clones, 80% to 95% of them singletons. Looked up from germline, CDR1 is MRHNA and CDR2 is SNTAGT. The V gene lost 1 base and the J gene lost 7 bases, with 26 bases spanning the gap. There are 20 residues in the CDR3. General study points: Among AZD1222 vaccinees, only six were seropositive at baseline. The breadth and depth of Spike-specific TCRs increased once two AZD1222 doses had been given. Unmutated variant regions reportedly attract nearly half of all spike-specific TCRs. The donor group comprised mostly white British people and more females; the analysis possibly underestimated clonal diversity.

This TCR derives from an adult in good health. The sequenced sample was peripheral blood, obtained on day 0 of AZD1222 vaccination. The chain has TRBV6-4 and TRBJ1-6; tentatively, D is TRBD1 (6 bases). The CDR3 loop is CASSDYRVTGGWAANSPLHF. The CDR3 nucleotides are TGTGCCAGCAGTGACTACAGGGTAACGGGTGGTTGGGCGGCGAATTCACCCCTCCACTTT.